Included here is one T cell receptor (beta chain) sequence, with context. This clone's antigen is unknown. It has no much larger one-base neighbor in the sample; base qualities were not kept. The sample comes from a study of cytomegalovirus exposure and HLA in healthy donors (dated by TCRdb to 2017 to 2019). Notes on the research overall: An earlier analysis of approximately 640 of the donors reported approximately 300 Gb of sequence data and 117 million unique TCR beta sequences from 190 million or so T cells. Approximately 330 gigabases of sequencing data and around 85 million unique TCR sequences made up an early release that covered roughly 670 HLA-typed donors. Of the 300 to 500 genotyped donors, 65% to 90% were placed in the genetic ancestry cluster associated with self-reported Caucasian donors. The study aimed to test whether signatures of past pathogen exposure could be identified by cataloging public T cell receptors. Using immunosequencing, the study profiled T cell repertoires from roughly 650 subjects and related those repertoires to cytomegalovirus serostatus. Along with the roughly 670-subject first cohort, a separate validation cohort of some 130 different subjects was used. High-throughput TCR immunosequencing, statistical association of individual TCRs with disease status, and machine learning were combined to predict cytomegalovirus infection status. To study patterns of TCR occurrence, a later analysis re-analyzed previously published TCR beta repertoires from around 670 donors and added high-resolution HLA genotyping. Rather than using new phenotypic data, the later analysis identified candidate immune exposures from TCR beta sequences and from how often those sequences occurred across donors. In an earlier analysis of 587 of the donors, high-throughput TCR beta sequencing was used to judge whether each TCR beta V gene segment behaved as functional or pseudogenic. Donor age, sex, ethnicity and CMV serostatus were collected together with the repertoire data. A later genetic analysis took genome-wide SNP genotypes for about 55% of the 666 donors and used that subset as a discovery cohort. All discovery cohort repertoires had been generated using a single sequencing platform. Both class I and class II loci were covered by HLA typing, at four-digit resolution. The number of donors typed differed by locus, with roughly 620-630 for A, B, C, DRB1 and DQB1, roughly 550 for DQA1, about 610 for DPA1, and some 470 for DPB1. Roughly 5 DR-DQ haplotypes were handled as single units for association and clustering because linkage in the cohort was strong. Across about 370 genotyped donors of the cohort, an average of roughly 200,000 unique TCR beta nucleotide sequences per donor were sequenced, and about a sixth of those sequences were non-productive. The full study reports these points: Because counts were too low, fewer than 20 rarely observed V segments, including chromosome 9 orphons, were excluded from the earlier analysis of roughly 580 of the donors. Compared with equally common non-associated chains, HLA-associated TCR beta chains in a later analysis were more clonally expanded and had lower generation probabilities. For the cohort, immune exposure information was limited to CMV serostatus. Roughly uniform sequencing depth across donors was assumed in presence/absence analyses, although this assumption may not hold. In a later analysis, some 18,000 TCR beta sequences were associated with specific HLA alleles at a false discovery rate of 0.05. Correlated functional status among segregating V segments might be attributable to linkage disequilibrium, but an unknown experimental factor could not be ruled out. The study listed 164 TCR beta chains as associated with cytomegalovirus. Assigning TCR associations to individual alleles was difficult when HLA alleles, especially DR and DQ, strongly co-occurred. Compared with the roughly 700-donor mean, donors in an Asian-associated ancestry cluster had fewer N-insertions in productive TCRs, according to a later genetic analysis. Because HLA typing was missing for some donors at each locus, association tests included only the typed subset. A later analysis found that most CMV-associated TCR beta chains appeared HLA-restricted, with HLA associations seemingly driven largely by CMV exposure. According to a later analysis, parvovirus B19, influenza, CMV and Epstein-Barr virus appeared linked to several top co-occurrence clusters. In vitro tests confirmed that a few of the cytomegalovirus-associated TCR beta chains recognize cytomegalovirus antigens. Some IMGT-functional V segments, including TRBV6-2 and TRBV6-3, could not be told apart with the 87-base-pair reads, so those segments were excluded. While some public TCRs were present in many individuals, most TCR sequences turned up only very rarely across donors. In an earlier analysis of roughly 560 of the donors, most TCR beta V segments were observed in productive rearrangements about 87% or about 30% of the time, broadly matching IMGT annotations. This cohort had only TCR beta chains sequenced, and the lack of alpha or paired-chain data limited which features could be detected. It was suggested by the authors that the approach could potentially be generalized to other disease states and immunological phenotypes. In a later genetic analysis, a missense DCLRE1C variant was associated with V-gene and J-gene trimming of TCR beta chains, and the association was replicated in an independent cohort. The sequencing pipeline was judged likely to have produced a cluster of highly shared sequence variants as a technical artifact. In both the original and validation cohorts, the classifier was reported to diagnose cytomegalovirus status with high specificity and sensitivity. A further reported finding was that TCR beta sequences accurately predicted the HLA-A and HLA-B alleles for most subjects in the first cohort. A later analysis found that TCR association rates varied across HLA loci, with DRB1 alleles showing the most associated TCRs and HLA-C alleles the fewest.

The cohort consisted of 666 healthy bone marrow donors. At the time of sampling, all cohort members were nominally healthy, though unrecorded immune exposures were likely present. The donor tested CMV seropositive, placing the donor among the roughly 270 seropositive members of the cohort. Every donor gave a peripheral blood sample, and the peripheral blood mononuclear cells from that sample were used for TCR beta sequencing. Genomic DNA extraction from the blood cell samples was performed with the Qiagen DNeasy Blood Extraction Kit. The junction carries 13 bases between V and J, which are trimmed by 2 bases and 8 bases respectively. CDR1 and CDR2, looked up from the germline V gene, are LGHNA and YSLEER. Including the terminal cysteine and phenylalanine, the CDR3 comprises 14 residues. Only CDR3 DNA remains: 42 bases, in frame from the first base. Receptor libraries were prepared by the immunoSEQ multiplex PCR assay. A mixture of 60 forward primers for TCR Vbeta segments and 13 reverse primers for TCR Jbeta segments was used in the multiplex PCR. Amplification of the CDR3 region of rearranged TCR beta genes was performed with a multiplex PCR assay on genomic DNA. The amplified TCR beta libraries were sequenced on the Illumina HiSeq System as 87-base-pair reads. Processing in the source paper ran as follows. Across the roughly 700 repertoires, a later analysis counted roughly 84 million unique TCR beta chains, roughly 11 million of which were shared by at least two donors. Raw reads were error-corrected and collapsed into unique sequences with a nearest-neighbor algorithm that merged closely related sequences to remove PCR and sequencing errors. To assign V, D and J gene segments, CDR3 sequences were aligned to IMGT reference sequences. For a sequence to be retained, a match of at least six nucleotides was required to both a V gene segment and a J gene segment. A rearrangement was called productive if the CDR3 had no stop codons and remained in frame with V and J, and every other rearrangement was called non-productive. Following IMGT convention, CDR3 was defined as the stretch from the second conserved V-encoded cysteine up to the conserved J-encoded phenylalanine. The earlier analysis of about 530 of the donors excluded any sequence lacking an unambiguous match to a single V gene segment. In an earlier analysis of a few hundred of the donors, a V segment was called functional when productive rearrangements were above 56.7%, and segregating when the standard deviation between donors exceeded 5%. A statistical classification framework was built for diagnosing cytomegalovirus status from the catalog of TCR beta chain sequences. V and J gene assignment, in a later analysis, came from comparing TCR nucleotide sequences with IMGT/GENE-DB human TR gene sequences. The TCRdist pipeline was used in a later analysis to assign CDR3 sequences and most-parsimonious VDJ recombination scenarios. In a later analysis, every TCR beta chain was defined by the combination of its CDR3 amino acid sequence and its V-gene family, and reads without a unique V-gene family were dropped. A later analysis removed nearly 600 highly shared, low-generation-probability nucleotide sequences to deal with suspected cross-contamination and a sequencing artifact. In a later analysis, a clonal expansion index for each public chain was calculated from normalized within-repertoire ranks of inferred template counts. Generation probabilities in a later analysis came from a VDJ recombination model fitted to out-of-frame rearrangements, and those results were checked against IGoR. Hypergeometric tests were used in a later analysis to score TCR-TCR, TCR-HLA and TCR-CMV co-occurrence, with a repertoire-size bias correction applied to the TCR pairs. To estimate false discovery rates, a later analysis permuted the HLA or CMV assignments 20 times. In a later analysis, co-occurring TCRs were grouped using DBSCAN, with TCRdist sequence similarity added in when clustering inside HLA-allele-positive subsets. Repertoires with fewer than 30,000 or more than 120,000 public chains were left out of co-occurrence clustering, as were five repertoires with anomalous nucleotide sharing. In TCRdb, the immuneACCESS table is reduced to in-frame sequences with V and J assigned. These tables do not hold every clone; where another copy was compared, an unresolved V gene accounts for under half, and the others remain unexplained. Clone size and V and J calls were adopted from that table, with D and trimming inferred from the DNA. This sample is represented by approximately 70,000 clones; 70% of them were singletons. Together, the top ten hold around 9.7% of the sample.

This receptor was identified in a woman between 50 and 59 years old in good health and CMV-seropositive. The rearranged chain carries TRBV4-3 and TRBJ2-1, with TRBD1 perhaps the D gene, on 6 matching bases. Sequencing used PBMCs. The CDR3 is CASSQKQGRDEQFF. The nucleotide sequence is given as TGCGCCAGCAGCCAAAAACAGGGTAGGGATGAGCAGTTCTTC.